A selection of T cell receptor beta chains follows, all from one sample in a study of shared clonotypes between healthy human individuals. Only in-frame clones appear in the TCRdb table, and some are missing; sequencing was by immunoSEQ multiplex PCR. The table includes approximately 840,000 clones, about 96% detected once. Sequenced material: naive CD8+ T cells sorted from blood. The receptors were gathered from a man aged 25-40 years in good health. Each CDR3 is given with its conserved first and last residue. D genes are given only for firm matches. Clone size, where shown, is once, few, many, or a class for clones that have expanded.

size: NA; D: NA; V: TRBV11-2; J: TRBJ2-7; CDR3: CASSLASGEQYF; DNA: TGTGCCAGCAGCTTAGCGTCGGGCGAGCAGTACTTC
size: NA; D: NA; V: TRBV2; J: TRBJ2-7; CDR3: CASQQVSSYEQYF; DNA: TGTGCCAGCCAACAGGTGAGCTCCTACGAGCAGTACTTC
size: NA; D: NA; V: TRBV9; J: TRBJ2-3; CDR3: CASSVEGSSTDTQYF; DNA: TGTGCCAGCAGCGTAGAGGGTTCGAGCACAGATACGCAGTATTTT
size: NA; D: TRBD1; V: TRBV29-1; J: TRBJ2-7; CDR3: CSVVGQGIGEQYF; DNA: TGCAGCGTTGTGGGACAGGGGATAGGCGAGCAGTACTTC
size: NA; D: NA; V: TRBV11-2; J: TRBJ1-2; CDR3: CASSSKSAFGYTF; DNA: TGTGCCAGCAGCTCAAAATCGGCTTTTGGCTACACCTTC
size: NA; D: NA; V: TRBV5-1; J: TRBJ1-2; CDR3: CASSPGDIQAYGYTF; DNA: TGCGCCAGCAGCCCGGGCGACATTCAGGCCTATGGCTACACCTTC
size: NA; D: TRBD2; V: TRBV11-2; J: TRBJ2-7; CDR3: CASGLGAGGYEQYF; DNA: TGTGCCAGCGGACTAGGGGCGGGAGGCTACGAGCAGTACTTC
size: NA; D: TRBD1; V: TRBV5-6; J: TRBJ2-2; CDR3: CASRQGVSTGELFF; DNA: TGTGCCAGCAGACAGGGGGTGTCTACCGGGGAGCTGTTTTTT
size: once; D: NA; V: TRBV5-1; J: TRBJ2-7; CDR3: CASSPLQVFLDEQYF; DNA: TGCGCCAGCAGCCCTTTACAAGTTTTTTTGGACGAGCAGTACTTC
size: NA; D: NA; V: TRBV4-2; J: TRBJ1-2; CDR3: CASSHPANGYTF; DNA: TGTGCCAGCAGCCATCCGGCCAATGGCTACACCTTC
size: NA; D: TRBD2; V: TRBV16; J: TRBJ2-4; CDR3: CASSQSAGSNIQYF; DNA: TGTGCCAGCAGCCAATCAGCGGGATCAAACATTCAGTACTTC
size: NA; D: NA; V: TRBV29-1; J: TRBJ2-2; CDR3: CSALGGATGELFF; DNA: TGCAGCGCGCTAGGTGGGGCAACCGGGGAGCTGTTTTTT
size: NA; D: NA; V: TRBV2; J: TRBJ1-5; CDR3: CASSASRYSNQPQHF; DNA: TGTGCCAGCAGTGCGTCCCGGTATAGCAATCAGCCCCAGCATTTT
size: NA; D: TRBD2; V: TRBV11-2; J: TRBJ2-5; CDR3: CASSNRTSGGQETQYF; DNA: TGTGCCAGCAGCAACCGGACTAGCGGGGGCCAAGAGACCCAGTACTTC
size: NA; D: NA; V: TRBV28; J: TRBJ2-2; CDR3: CASSLFGRAYGELFF; DNA: TGTGCCAGCAGTTTATTCGGGAGAGCTTACGGGGAGCTGTTTTTT
size: NA; D: TRBD1; V: TRBV7-9; J: TRBJ1-4; CDR3: CASSDPTRDRGGEKLFF; DNA: TGTGCCAGCAGCGACCCAACCCGGGACAGGGGTGGTGAAAAACTGTTTTTT
size: NA; D: NA; V: TRBV7-9; J: TRBJ2-1; CDR3: CASSLEITDNEQFF; DNA: TGTGCCAGCAGCTTAGAGATTACAGACAATGAGCAGTTCTTC
size: NA; D: TRBD1; V: TRBV7-9; J: TRBJ2-7; CDR3: CASSYWTGAPYEQYF; DNA: TGTGCCAGCAGCTATTGGACAGGGGCCCCCTACGAGCAGTACTTC
size: NA; D: NA; V: TRBV9; J: TRBJ2-3; CDR3: CASSANTDTQYF; DNA: TGTGCCAGCAGCGCGAACACAGATACGCAGTATTTT
size: few; D: NA; V: TRBV9; J: TRBJ1-1; CDR3: CASSVSGGQTEAFF; DNA: TGTGCCAGCAGCGTAAGCGGGGGGCAGACTGAAGCTTTCTTT
size: NA; D: NA; V: TRBV11-2; J: TRBJ2-2; CDR3: CASRATRSGTGELFF; DNA: TGTGCCAGCAGAGCAACGAGGTCGGGCACCGGGGAGCTGTTTTTT
size: NA; D: NA; V: TRBV7-9; J: TRBJ2-3; CDR3: CASEPRSTDTQYF; DNA: TGTGCCAGCGAGCCGCGGAGCACAGATACGCAGTATTTT
size: once; D: NA; V: TRBV30; J: TRBJ2-3; CDR3: CAWTRGVYTDTQYF; DNA: TGTGCCTGGACCAGGGGGGTTTACACAGATACGCAGTATTTT
size: once; D: NA; V: TRBV10-2; J: TRBJ1-1; CDR3: CASSEPHAGRDTEAFF; DNA: TGCGCCAGCAGTGAACCCCACGCGGGTCGGGACACTGAAGCTTTCTTT
size: NA; D: TRBD1; V: TRBV7-9; J: TRBJ2-7; CDR3: CASSLAGTGSYEQYF; DNA: TGTGCCAGCAGCTTAGCCGGGACAGGCTCCTACGAGCAGTACTTC
size: NA; D: TRBD1; V: TRBV6-1; J: TRBJ2-2; CDR3: CASRDRYGELFF; DNA: TGTGCCAGCAGGGACAGGTACGGGGAGCTGTTTTTT
size: many; D: NA; V: TRBV10-1; J: TRBJ2-7; CDR3: CASSESVGRAGEQYF; DNA: TGCGCCAGCAGTGAGTCCGTGGGCCGCGCTGGCGAGCAGTACTTC
size: NA; D: TRBD2; V: TRBV29-1; J: TRBJ2-5; CDR3: CSVRGLAAQETQYF; DNA: TGCAGCGTCCGTGGACTAGCGGCCCAAGAGACCCAGTACTTC
size: NA; D: NA; V: TRBV19; J: TRBJ2-7; CDR3: CASSLSWGYEQYF; DNA: TGTGCCAGTAGCCTCTCATGGGGCTACGAGCAGTACTTC
size: NA; D: NA; V: TRBV10-2; J: TRBJ2-7; CDR3: CASSESSGEQYF; DNA: TGCGCCAGCAGTGAGTCCTCCGGGGAGCAGTACTTC
size: NA; D: NA; V: TRBV28; J: TRBJ2-2; CDR3: CASSLLGPREEYDGELFF; DNA: TGTGCCAGCAGTTTACTGGGCCCGAGGGAGGAGTATGACGGGGAGCTGTTTTTT
size: NA; D: NA; V: TRBV28; J: TRBJ1-5; CDR3: CASSLFQVKDQRAYNQPQHF; DNA: TGTGCCAGCAGCCTCTTTCAGGTTAAGGATCAAAGGGCGTACAATCAGCCCCAGCATTTT
size: NA; D: NA; V: TRBV11-3; J: TRBJ2-5; CDR3: CASSSRDTPMETQYF; DNA: TGTGCCAGCAGCTCCCGGGACACCCCTATGGAGACCCAGTACTTC
size: NA; D: NA; V: TRBV7-7; J: TRBJ2-5; CDR3: CASSLVAEHQETQYF; DNA: TGTGCCAGCAGCTTAGTAGCGGAGCACCAAGAGACCCAGTACTTC
size: NA; D: NA; V: TRBV7-9; J: TRBJ2-5; CDR3: CASSLVPVEGSQETQYF; DNA: TGTGCCAGCAGCTTAGTCCCCGTAGAGGGGTCCCAAGAGACCCAGTACTTC
size: NA; D: TRBD1; V: TRBV27; J: TRBJ2-2; CDR3: CASSWGTGDTGELFF; DNA: TGTGCCAGCAGTTGGGGGACAGGGGACACCGGGGAGCTGTTTTTT
size: NA; D: NA; V: TRBV29-1; J: TRBJ2-7; CDR3: CSVEDRDGAYEQYF; DNA: TGCAGCGTTGAAGACCGGGACGGCGCCTACGAGCAGTACTTC
size: NA; D: NA; V: TRBV19; J: TRBJ2-7; CDR3: CASSPTAGEQYF; DNA: TGTGCCAGTAGCCCCACTGCCGGGGAGCAGTACTTC
size: few; D: TRBD1; V: TRBV5-1; J: TRBJ1-1; CDR3: CASRGDTGGSGNTEAFF; DNA: TGCGCCAGCAGAGGGGATACAGGGGGCTCGGGGAACACTGAAGCTTTCTTT
size: NA; D: TRBD1; V: TRBV14; J: TRBJ2-4; CDR3: CASSQGTGVNIQYF; DNA: TGTGCCAGCAGCCAAGGAACAGGGGTAAACATTCAGTACTTC
size: NA; D: TRBD1; V: TRBV7-9; J: TRBJ1-4; CDR3: CASSLQGVNEKLFF; DNA: TGTGCCAGCAGCTTACAGGGGGTTAATGAAAAACTGTTTTTT
size: NA; D: NA; V: TRBV27; J: TRBJ2-1; CDR3: CASSWEATYNEQFF; DNA: TGTGCCAGCAGTTGGGAAGCCACCTACAATGAGCAGTTCTTC
size: NA; D: NA; V: TRBV10-2; J: TRBJ2-3; CDR3: CASSDPWLGGHTDTQYF; DNA: TGCGCCAGCAGCGACCCTTGGTTGGGGGGCCACACAGATACGCAGTATTTT
size: NA; D: NA; V: TRBV27; J: TRBJ2-7; CDR3: CASKVGSSYEQYF; DNA: TGTGCCAGCAAGGTGGGATCTTCCTACGAGCAGTACTTC
size: NA; D: TRBD1; V: TRBV13; J: TRBJ2-7; CDR3: CASSLAGQGGYEQYF; DNA: TGTGCCAGCAGCTTAGCGGGACAGGGAGGCTACGAGCAGTACTTC
size: NA; D: NA; V: TRBV2; J: TRBJ1-1; CDR3: CASSEVNTEAFF; DNA: TGTGCCAGCAGTGAGGTGAACACTGAAGCTTTCTTT